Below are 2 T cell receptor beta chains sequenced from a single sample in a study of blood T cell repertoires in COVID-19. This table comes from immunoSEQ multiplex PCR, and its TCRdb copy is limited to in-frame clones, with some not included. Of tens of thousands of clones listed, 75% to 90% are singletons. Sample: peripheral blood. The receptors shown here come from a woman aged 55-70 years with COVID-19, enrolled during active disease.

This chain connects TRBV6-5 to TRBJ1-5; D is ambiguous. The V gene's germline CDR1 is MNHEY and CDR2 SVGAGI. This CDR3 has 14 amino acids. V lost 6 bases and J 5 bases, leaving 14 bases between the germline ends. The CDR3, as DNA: TGTGCCAGCAGCGGTGGGCAGCCAGATCAGCCCCAGCATTTT. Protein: CASSGGQPDQPQHF.

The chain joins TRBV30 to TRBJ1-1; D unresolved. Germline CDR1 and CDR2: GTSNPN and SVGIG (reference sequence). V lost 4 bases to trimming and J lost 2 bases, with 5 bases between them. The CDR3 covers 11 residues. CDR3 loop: CAWKPNTEAFF. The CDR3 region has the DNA TGTGCCTGGAAGCCCAACACTGAAGCTTTCTTT.